A single T cell receptor (beta chain) is shown here with its context. Sequencing was performed with immunoSEQ multiplex PCR; in TCRdb, only in-frame clones are kept and a portion is missing. In the table there are about 150,000 clones, around 81% of which are singletons. This entry comes from a study of blood T cell repertoires in COVID-19. The CDR3 has 12 amino acids. V lost 4 bases to trimming and J lost 9 bases, with 7 bases between them. Germline CDR1 SGHDN, CDR2 FVKESK. Sequenced material: peripheral blood. This clonotype was sampled from a human donor with acute or convalescent COVID-19. The donor label of this sample is uncertain. V and J are TRBV14 and TRBJ1-6; the D is unclear. The CDR3 is CASSLGGSPLHF. As DNA, the CDR3 is TGTGCCAGCAGCCTTGGAGGTTCACCCCTCCACTTT.